The 25 T cell receptor beta chains below all came from one sample that was sequenced in a study of blood T cell repertoires in COVID-19 (TCRdb year 2020). Receptor libraries were prepared by the immunoSEQ multiplex PCR assay. TCRdb holds this immuneACCESS table with in-frame rearrangements only. Some clones are missing; in checked studies, unresolved V genes explain under half, and the rest has no known cause. Present in this sample are over 100,000 clones, around 86% of which were seen just once. Roughly a tenth of the sample comes from the top ten. The sequenced sample was peripheral blood. The receptors were gathered from a man at least 80 years old with acute or convalescent COVID-19.

The V gene is TRBV6-5, the J gene TRBJ1-2; TRBD1 agrees at 9 bases. The V and J ends lost 6 bases and 5 bases, in that order; junction bases with no gene match: 7. This CDR3 comprises 14 residues. Per the germline V gene, CDR1 is MNHEY and CDR2 is SVGAGI. This CDR3 is CASRGQGLWYGYTF. CDR3 sequence (DNA): TGTGCCAGCAGGGGACAGGGTCTTTGGTATGGCTACACCTTC.

This chain links TRBV5-6 with TRBJ2-7; 10 nucleotides match TRBD2. V lost 4 bases to trimming and J lost 5 bases; unmatched junction nucleotides: 0. The CDR3 is 12 residues long. Germline loops: CDR1 SGHDT, CDR2 YYEEEE. The DNA for the CDR3 is TGTGCCAGCAGCGGGACTAGCGACGAGCAGTACTTC. This translates into CASSGTSDEQYF.

The chain uses TRBV7-3 and TRBJ2-7; TRBD2 agrees at 8 bases. This CDR3 is built from 14 residues. Germline CDR1 reads SGHTA; CDR2 reads FQGTGA. J was trimmed by 2 bases and V by 4 bases; bases with no gene match: 4. The CDR3 spells CASSSRAGAYEQYF. In DNA, the CDR3 is TGTGCCAGCAGCTCCCGAGCGGGGGCCTACGAGCAGTACTTC.

The chain joins TRBV28 to TRBJ2-5, with 10 bases aligning to TRBD2. From germline, CDR1 is MDHEN and CDR2 SYDVKM. The J segment lost 5 bases and the V segment lost 7 bases, leaving 13 bases of the junction unmatched. CDR3 size: 16 residues. The CDR3 DNA is TGTGCCAGCACCCAACGGAGGGGACTAGCGACCGAGACCCAGTACTTC. Translation: CASTQRRGLATETQYF.

This sequence joins TRBV15 and TRBJ1-2; 9 nucleotides match TRBD1. The junction had 4 bases not matched to a gene; V was cut back by 0 bases and J by 5 bases. Germline loops: CDR1 LNHNV, CDR2 YYDKDF (reference sequence). CDR3 length: 15 amino acids. CDR3 in amino acids: CATSRDQDRGYGYTF. As DNA, the CDR3 is TGTGCCACCAGCAGAGATCAGGACAGGGGTTATGGCTACACCTTC.

The chain couples TRBV10-3 to TRBJ1-1, with no clear D. V was cut by 4 bases and J by 1 base, with 10 bases left in between. The CDR3 totals 14 residues. Germline CDR1 is ENHRY and CDR2 is SYGVKD. CDR3 in DNA: TGTGCCATCAGTGGGGGAGCACCGAACACTGAAGCTTTCTTT. Protein sequence: CAISGGAPNTEAFF.

This chain joins TRBV24-1 and TRBJ2-1, with D maybe TRBD1 (6 bases). The CDR3 runs 16 residues. Germline CDR1 is KGHDR and CDR2 is SFDVKD. Trimming took 4 bases from V and 7 from J, leaving 19 bases between them. This chain's CDR3 is CATSEGGWSLSNEQFF. The CDR3 DNA follows: TGTGCCACCAGTGAAGGGGGATGGTCCCTCTCAAATGAGCAGTTCTTC.

This clone showed up just a few times. This rearrangement joins TRBV28 to TRBJ1-2; 9 bases align to TRBD1. This CDR3 region has 14 residues. Germline trimming cut 5 bases from V and 2 bases from J; bases unmatched to any gene: 3. Germline CDR1 reads MDHEN; CDR2 reads SYDVKM. The CDR3: CASSPQGANYGYTF. The CDR3 nucleotides are TGTGCCAGCAGTCCACAGGGGGCGAACTATGGCTACACCTTC.

V usage is TRBV14 and J usage is TRBJ1-4; 9 positions agree with TRBD1. With V trimmed by 5 bases and J by 8 bases, 3 bases remained unmatched. Germline CDR1 reads SGHDN; CDR2 reads FVKESK. The CDR3 is 13 residues long. The chain's CDR3 is CASSSDRGEKLFF. The CDR3 region has the DNA TGTGCCAGCAGCTCGGACAGGGGAGAAAAACTGTTTTTT.

This chain joins TRBV9 and TRBJ2-7, with 7 nucleotides matching TRBD1. This CDR3 contains 13 residues. V gave up 4 bases and J gave up 4 bases; unmatched junction bases: 5. CDR1 SGDLS and CDR2 YYNGEE come from the germline V gene. CDR3 coding DNA: TGTGCCAGCAGCCCGTTACAGGGGTACGAGCAGTACTTC. Residues: CASSPLQGYEQYF.

Here the CDR3 reads CASSRDRADTEAFF. In DNA, the CDR3 is TGTGCCAGCAGCCGGGACAGGGCGGACACTGAAGCTTTCTTT. V is TRBV7-9 and J is TRBJ1-1; 9 bases agree with TRBD1. CDR1 and CDR2 (germline): SEHNR, FQNEAQ (reference sequence). This CDR3 has 14 residues. J was trimmed by 3 bases and V by 5 bases; bases with no gene match: 4.

This chain connects TRBV5-1 to TRBJ2-3; 7 bases are shared with TRBD2. V trimming: 0 bases; J trimming: 3 bases; junction bases outside the gene matches: 7. The CDR3 has 16 residues. Germline CDR1 reads SGHRS; CDR2 reads YFSETQ. DNA of the CDR3: TGCGCCAGCAGCTTGGCCACTAGCGCGGGGACAGATACGCAGTATTTT. This gives the protein CASSLATSAGTDTQYF. The full variable domain, in which reference TRBV5-1 and TRBJ2-3 provide the parts outside the CDR3, is KAGVTQTPRYLIKTRGQQVTLSCSPISGHRSVSWYQQTPGQGLQFLFEYFSETQRNKGNFPGRFSGRQFSNSRSEMNVSTLELGDSALYLCASSLATSAGTDTQYFGPGTRLTVL.

The CDR3: CASSPGGGPYEQYF. The CDR3 bases are TGTGCCAGCTCACCAGGCGGGGGACCCTACGAGCAGTACTTC. The rearrangement links TRBV18 to TRBJ2-7; the match to TRBD2 covers 7 bases. The V and J ends lost 2 bases and 2 bases, in that order; junction bases with no gene match: 3. Germline V gene sequence: CDR1 KGHSH, CDR2 LQKENI. The CDR3 sequence is 14 residues long.

The chain is built from TRBV7-8 and TRBJ2-1; 7 bases agree with TRBD2. The CDR3 loop spans 17 amino acids. V lost 0 bases, J lost 1 base, and 6 bases stayed unmatched. The germline V gene encodes CDR1 SGHVS and CDR2 FQNEAQ. The CDR3 DNA reads as TGTGCCAGCAGCTTAGCGGGACTATTAGATTCCTACAATGAGCAGTTCTTC. Its protein product is CASSLAGLLDSYNEQFF.

The chain links TRBV4-3 to TRBJ2-3; D perhaps matches TRBD1 (8 bases). Trimming pared 9 bases from V and 5 bases from J, leaving 18 bases between. CDR1 is LGHNA and CDR2 is YSLEER in the germline V gene. This CDR3 is 14 amino acids long. DNA for the CDR3: TGCGCCAGGCGATTGACAGGGGAGGGAGATACGCAGTATTTT. Translated, it gives CARRLTGEGDTQYF.

This clone has a handful of counts. This chain links TRBV9 with TRBJ2-2, with 9 bases aligning to TRBD1. The germline V gene has CDR1 SGDLS and CDR2 YYNGEE. This CDR3 spans 15 amino acids. The V gene end was trimmed by 3 bases and the J gene end by 5 bases; junction bases not matched to a gene: 5. CDR3 in amino acids: CASSGGQGLTGELFF. The CDR3 DNA sequence: TGTGCCAGCAGCGGCGGACAGGGGCTTACCGGGGAGCTGTTTTTT.

The chain couples TRBV3-1 (or the pseudogene TRBV3-2) to TRBJ1-1; D ambiguous. Trimming took off 1 base at V and 8 bases at J, with 8 bases between the two ends. Per the germline V gene, CDR1 is LGHDT and CDR2 is YNNKEL (reference sequence). This CDR3 comprises 12 residues. CDR3 in DNA: TGTGCCAGCAGCCAAGGGGCCGACGAAGCTTTCTTT. Amino acid sequence: CASSQGADEAFF.

CDR3 loop: CASSRLAGAQVGNEQFF. The DNA of the CDR3 is TGTGCCAGCAGCCGACTAGCGGGGGCCCAGGTGGGGAATGAGCAGTTCTTC. The chain is built from TRBV5-6 and TRBJ2-1; 12 bases align to TRBD2. The CDR3 extends over 17 amino acids. The germline V gene encodes CDR1 SGHDT and CDR2 YYEEEE. V shed 4 bases and J 7 bases; nucleotides not matched to a gene: 12. Together with reference TRBV5-6 and TRBJ2-1, the CDR3 gives the full variable domain: DAGVTQSPTHLIKTRGQQVTLRCSPKSGHDTVSWYQQALGQGPQFIFQYYEEEERQRGNFPDRFSGHQFPNYSSELNVNALLLGDSALYLCASSRLAGAQVGNEQFFGPGTRLTVL.

V gene TRBV10-1 combines with J gene TRBJ2-6; TRBD2 agrees at 9 bases. The CDR3 covers 19 residues. J gave up 4 bases and V 6 bases, and 16 bases lay outside the gene matches. CDR1 and CDR2 from the germline V gene are WNHNN and SYGVQD (reference sequence). CDR3 in DNA: TGCGCCAGCAGGACCCTCCCCTGCGGGGGGGCTTCGGGGGCCAACGTCCTGACTTTC. This encodes CASRTLPCGGASGANVLTF.

In DNA form, the CDR3 reads TGTGCCATCGGCCCGGACAGGGAAACACCGGAATATTTT. Amino acid sequence: CAIGPDRETPEYF. V is TRBV10-3 and J is TRBJ1-3; 8 positions agree with TRBD1. Germline-derived CDR1 and CDR2 are ENHRY and SYGVKD. Trimming cost V 8 bases and J 15 bases; bases outside gene matches: 15. The CDR3 loop spans 13 amino acids.

This chain uses TRBV2 with TRBJ2-2; 8 nucleotides align to TRBD2. The CDR3 totals 16 residues. Germline V CDR1 and CDR2: SNHLY, FYNNEI. V was clipped by 2 bases and J by 7 bases; unmatched bases: 9. This chain's CDR3 is CASSERTGGLNGELFF. The CDR3 DNA sequence: TGTGCCAGCAGTGAACGGACGGGGGGGCTAAACGGGGAGCTGTTTTTT.

This chain connects TRBV7-2 to TRBJ2-1; TRBD2 agrees at 10 bases. CDR1 SGHTA and CDR2 FQGNSA come from the germline V gene. CDR3 length equals 15 residues. The trim removed 5 bases at V and 4 bases at J, leaving 5 bases unmatched. The DNA of the CDR3 is TGTGCCAGCAGCGTAGGACTAGCGGCTTACAATGAGCAGTTCTTC. Translated: CASSVGLAAYNEQFF.

There are a few counts of this clone. The V call is TRBV9, the J call TRBJ1-1; a weak D match, TRBD1 (5 bases). Germline CDR1 SGDLS, CDR2 YYNGEE. V gave up 0 bases and J gave up 6 bases, with 9 bases separating them. There are 13 residues in the CDR3. The CDR3 is CASSVEGAAEAFF. The CDR3 coding sequence is TGTGCCAGCAGCGTAGAAGGGGCCGCTGAAGCTTTCTTT.

J is TRBJ2-2 and V is TRBV7-9; TRBD1 agrees at 8 bases. The CDR3 spans 16 residues. Germline assignment: CDR1 SEHNR and CDR2 FQNEAQ (reference sequence). The junction had 8 bases not matched to a gene; V was cut back by 3 bases and J by 5 bases. Here the CDR3 reads CASSFPTGGGTGELFF. The DNA of the CDR3 is TGTGCCAGCAGCTTCCCCACAGGGGGAGGAACCGGGGAGCTGTTTTTT.

The chain employs TRBV5-1 and TRBJ1-2, with 7 bases that match TRBD1. This CDR3 is 14 amino acids long. From germline, CDR1 is SGHRS and CDR2 YFSETQ. The ends lost 0 bases at V and 5 bases at J; junction bases unmatched: 4. In DNA form, the CDR3 reads TGCGCCAGCAGCTTGGAGGGACAGCTTTATGGCTACACCTTC. This sequence encodes CASSLEGQLYGYTF. Complete variable domain (other parts from reference TRBV5-1 and TRBJ1-2): KAGVTQTPRYLIKTRGQQVTLSCSPISGHRSVSWYQQTPGQGLQFLFEYFSETQRNKGNFPGRFSGRQFSNSRSEMNVSTLELGDSALYLCASSLEGQLYGYTFGSGTRLTVV.